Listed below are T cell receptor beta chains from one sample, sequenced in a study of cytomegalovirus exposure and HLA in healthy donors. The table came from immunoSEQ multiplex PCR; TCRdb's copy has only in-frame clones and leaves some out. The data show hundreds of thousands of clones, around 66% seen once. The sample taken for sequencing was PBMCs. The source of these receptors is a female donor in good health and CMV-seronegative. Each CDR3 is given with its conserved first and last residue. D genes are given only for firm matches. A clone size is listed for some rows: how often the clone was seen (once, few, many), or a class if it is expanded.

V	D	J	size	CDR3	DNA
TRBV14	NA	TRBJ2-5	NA	CASSRLGGFPGDQETQYF	TGTGCCAGCAGCCGCCTAGGGGGTTTTCCAGGGGATCAAGAGACCCAGTACTTC
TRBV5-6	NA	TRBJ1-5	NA	CASSFSGQPQHF	TGTGCCAGCAGCTTCTCAGGTCAGCCCCAGCATTTT
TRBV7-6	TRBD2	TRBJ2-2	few	CASSESPPGLAGGPRNTGELFF	TGTGCCAGCAGCGAGAGTCCGCCGGGACTAGCGGGAGGGCCTAGGAACACCGGGGAGCTGTTTTTT
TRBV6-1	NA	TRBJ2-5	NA	CASSVQRETQYF	TGTGCCAGCAGTGTCCAGCGGGAGACCCAGTACTTC
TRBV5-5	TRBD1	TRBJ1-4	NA	CASSLRIGGSENEKLFF	TGTGCCAGCAGCTTGCGCATAGGGGGCTCTGAGAATGAAAAACTGTTTTTT
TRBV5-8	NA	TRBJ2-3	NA	CASSTGQIEDTQYF	TGTGCCAGCAGCACAGGACAGATAGAGGATACGCAGTATTTT
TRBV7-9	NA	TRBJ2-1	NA	CASSPNPGATRVDEQFF	TGTGCCAGCAGCCCTAATCCGGGAGCCACGAGAGTCGATGAGCAGTTCTTC
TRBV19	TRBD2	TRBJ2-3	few	CASSKRTSPSTDTQYF	TGTGCCAGTAGTAAACGGACTAGCCCTAGCACAGATACGCAGTATTTT
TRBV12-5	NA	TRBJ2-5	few	CASGGETQYF	TGTGCTAGTGGCGGAGAGACCCAGTACTTC
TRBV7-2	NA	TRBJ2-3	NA	CASSSGVTSTDTQYF	TGTGCCAGCAGCTCCGGGGTTACTAGCACAGATACGCAGTATTTT
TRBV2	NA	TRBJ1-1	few	CASSVDRRMAFF	TGTGCCAGCAGTGTTGACCGGCGGATGGCTTTCTTT